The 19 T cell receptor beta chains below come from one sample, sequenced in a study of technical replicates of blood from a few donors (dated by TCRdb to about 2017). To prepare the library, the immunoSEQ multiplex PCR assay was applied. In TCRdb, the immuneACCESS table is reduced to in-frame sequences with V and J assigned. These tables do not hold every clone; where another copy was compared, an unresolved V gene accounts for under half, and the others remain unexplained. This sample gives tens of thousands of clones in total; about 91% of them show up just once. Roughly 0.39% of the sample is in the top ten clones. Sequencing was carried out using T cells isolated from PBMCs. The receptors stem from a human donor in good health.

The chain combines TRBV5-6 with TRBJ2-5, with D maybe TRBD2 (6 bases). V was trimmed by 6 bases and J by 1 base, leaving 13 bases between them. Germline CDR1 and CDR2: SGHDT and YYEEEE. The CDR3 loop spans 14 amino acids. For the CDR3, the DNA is TGTGCCAGCACCCTACCTAGCGTCCAAGAGACCCAGTACTTC. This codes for CASTLPSVQETQYF.

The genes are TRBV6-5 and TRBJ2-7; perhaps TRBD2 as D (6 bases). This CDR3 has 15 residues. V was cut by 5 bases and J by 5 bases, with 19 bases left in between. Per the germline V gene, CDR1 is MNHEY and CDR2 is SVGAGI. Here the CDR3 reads CASSLNIGSYNEQYF. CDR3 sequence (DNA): TGTGCCAGCAGTCTCAACATCGGGAGTTACAACGAGCAGTACTTC.

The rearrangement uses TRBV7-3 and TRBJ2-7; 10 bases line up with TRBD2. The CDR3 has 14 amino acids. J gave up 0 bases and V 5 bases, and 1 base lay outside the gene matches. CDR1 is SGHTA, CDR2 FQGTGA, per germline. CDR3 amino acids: CASSPSGSSYEQYF. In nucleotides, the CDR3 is TGTGCCAGCAGCCCTAGCGGGAGCTCCTACGAGCAGTACTTC.

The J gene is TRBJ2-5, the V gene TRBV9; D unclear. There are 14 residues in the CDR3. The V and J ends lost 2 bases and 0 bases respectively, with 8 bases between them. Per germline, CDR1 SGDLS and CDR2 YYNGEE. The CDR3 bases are TGTGCCAGCAGCGTTTCGTCAGACCAAGAGACCCAGTACTTC. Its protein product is CASSVSSDQETQYF.

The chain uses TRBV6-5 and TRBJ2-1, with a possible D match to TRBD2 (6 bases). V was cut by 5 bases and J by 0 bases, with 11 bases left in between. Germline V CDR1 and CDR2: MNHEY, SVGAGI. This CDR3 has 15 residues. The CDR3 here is CASSRRTNSYNEQFF. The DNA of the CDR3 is TGTGCCAGCAGTAGACGGACTAACTCCTACAATGAGCAGTTCTTC.

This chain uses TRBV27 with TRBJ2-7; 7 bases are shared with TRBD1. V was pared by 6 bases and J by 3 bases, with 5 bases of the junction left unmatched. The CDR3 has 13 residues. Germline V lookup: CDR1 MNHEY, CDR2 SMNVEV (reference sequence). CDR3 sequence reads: CASRTGNSYEQYF. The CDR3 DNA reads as TGTGCCAGCAGGACAGGGAATAGCTACGAGCAGTACTTC.

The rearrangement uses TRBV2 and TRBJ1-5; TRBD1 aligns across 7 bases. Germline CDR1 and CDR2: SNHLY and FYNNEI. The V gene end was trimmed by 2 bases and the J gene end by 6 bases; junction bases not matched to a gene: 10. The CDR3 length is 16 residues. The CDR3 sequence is CASSEMAGQFGQPQHF. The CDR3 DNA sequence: TGTGCCAGCAGTGAAATGGCGGGACAGTTCGGTCAGCCCCAGCATTTT.

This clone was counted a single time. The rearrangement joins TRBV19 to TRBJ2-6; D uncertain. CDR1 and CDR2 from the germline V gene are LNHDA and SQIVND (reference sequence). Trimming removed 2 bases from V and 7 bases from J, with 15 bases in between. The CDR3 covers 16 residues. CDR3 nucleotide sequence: TGTGCCAGTAGTATACGGGTAGCTCGTGGAGCCAACGTCCTGACTTTC. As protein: CASSIRVARGANVLTF.

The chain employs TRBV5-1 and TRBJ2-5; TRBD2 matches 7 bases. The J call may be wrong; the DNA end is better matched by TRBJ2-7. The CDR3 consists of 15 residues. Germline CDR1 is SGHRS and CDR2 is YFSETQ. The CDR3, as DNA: TGCGCCAGCAGCTTGGACGGGACGGGAGGCTACGAGCAGTACTTC. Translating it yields CASSLDGTGGYEQYF.

DNA of the CDR3: TGTGCCAGCAGCGTAGGGGGGGGTCCCAATGAGCAGTTCTTC. It is translated as CASSVGGGPNEQFF. This chain joins TRBV9 and TRBJ2-1, with TRBD2 matching over 7 bases. Germline V gives CDR1 SGDLS, CDR2 YYNGEE. The CDR3 has 14 amino acids. Germline trimming cut 0 bases from V and 6 bases from J; bases unmatched to any gene: 3.

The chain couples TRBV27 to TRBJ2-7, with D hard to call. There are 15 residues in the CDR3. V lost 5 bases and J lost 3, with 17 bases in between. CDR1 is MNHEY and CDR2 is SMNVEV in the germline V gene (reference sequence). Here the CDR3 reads CASSNLPGRNYEQYF. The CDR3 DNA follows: TGTGCCAGCAGTAATCTACCAGGCCGAAACTACGAGCAGTACTTC.

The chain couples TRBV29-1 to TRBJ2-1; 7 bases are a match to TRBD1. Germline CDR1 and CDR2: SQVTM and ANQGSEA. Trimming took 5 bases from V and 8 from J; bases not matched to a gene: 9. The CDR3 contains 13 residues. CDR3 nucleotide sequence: TGCAGCGTTTCAGGGGGAAGGGATTATGAGCAGTTCTTC. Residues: CSVSGGRDYEQFF.

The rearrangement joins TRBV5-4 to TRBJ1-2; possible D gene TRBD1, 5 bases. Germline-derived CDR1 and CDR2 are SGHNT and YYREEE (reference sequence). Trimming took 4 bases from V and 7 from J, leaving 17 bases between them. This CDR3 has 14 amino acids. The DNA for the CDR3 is TGTGCCAGCAGCAAGACAGAGGACATCTTTGGCTACACCTTC. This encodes CASSKTEDIFGYTF.

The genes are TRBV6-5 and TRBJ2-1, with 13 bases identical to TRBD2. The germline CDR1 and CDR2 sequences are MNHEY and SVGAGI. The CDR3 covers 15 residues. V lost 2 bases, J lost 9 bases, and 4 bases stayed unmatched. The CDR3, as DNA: TGTGCCAGCAGTTACGGGACTAGCGGGATGGGTGAGCAGTTCTTC. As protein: CASSYGTSGMGEQFF.

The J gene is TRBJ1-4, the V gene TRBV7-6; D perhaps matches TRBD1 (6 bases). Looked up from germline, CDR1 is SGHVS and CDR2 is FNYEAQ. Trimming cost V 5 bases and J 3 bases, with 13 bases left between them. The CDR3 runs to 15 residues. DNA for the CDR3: TGTGCCAGCAGCCCCCGGACAGCCCCTAATGAAAAACTGTTTTTT. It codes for CASSPRTAPNEKLFF. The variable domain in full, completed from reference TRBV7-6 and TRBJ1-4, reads GAGVSQSPRYKVTKRGQDVALRCDPISGHVSLYWYRQALGQGPEFLTYFNYEAQQDKSGLPNDRFSAERPEGSISTLTIQRTEQRDSAMYRCASSPRTAPNEKLFFGSGTQLSVL.

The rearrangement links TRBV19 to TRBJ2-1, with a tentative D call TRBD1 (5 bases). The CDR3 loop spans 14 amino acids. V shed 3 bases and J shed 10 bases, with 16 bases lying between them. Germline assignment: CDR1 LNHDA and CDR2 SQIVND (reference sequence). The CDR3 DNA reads TGTGCCAGTAGTATGGAAGCCAGGGTGAGCGAGCAGTTCTTC. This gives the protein CASSMEARVSEQFF.

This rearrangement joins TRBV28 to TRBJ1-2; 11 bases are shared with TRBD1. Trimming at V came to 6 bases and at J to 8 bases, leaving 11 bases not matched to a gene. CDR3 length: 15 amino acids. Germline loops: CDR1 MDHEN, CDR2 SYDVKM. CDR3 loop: CASSQFGQGAQGYTF. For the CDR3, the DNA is TGTGCCAGCAGCCAATTCGGACAGGGGGCGCAGGGCTACACCTTC.

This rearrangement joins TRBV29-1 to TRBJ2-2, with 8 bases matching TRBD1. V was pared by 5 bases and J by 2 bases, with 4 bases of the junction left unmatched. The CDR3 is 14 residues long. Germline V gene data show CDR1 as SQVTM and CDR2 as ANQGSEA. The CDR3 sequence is CSVTGTGNTGELFF. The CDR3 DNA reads TGCAGCGTTACCGGGACAGGAAACACCGGGGAGCTGTTTTTT.

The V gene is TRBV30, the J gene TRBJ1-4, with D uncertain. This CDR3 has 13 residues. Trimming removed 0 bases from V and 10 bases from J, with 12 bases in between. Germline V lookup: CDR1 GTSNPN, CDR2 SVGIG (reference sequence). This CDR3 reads CAWSVGSVTKLFF. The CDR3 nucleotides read TGTGCCTGGAGTGTCGGGTCAGTAACAAAACTGTTTTTT.